Included here is one TCR beta chain sequence, with context. This clone has a handful of counts. Its antigen is still unknown. Per-base qualities were not stored, and no clone one base away is much larger. Collaborating institutions collected whole blood in K2EDTA tubes following their own protocols. For TCRbeta analysis, collaborator samples were shipped as frozen whole blood, as isolated PBMCs, or as DNA extracted from either sample type. The immunoSEQ Assay, a bias-controlled multiplex PCR, was used to amplify TCRbeta CDR3 regions from genomic DNA. The original methods were these. Nucleated cell counts per sample were estimated from amplification of reference gene primers within the assay. To quantify the absolute abundance of each unique TCRbeta CDR3 rearrangement, sequence reads were collapsed and filtered. For each sample, productive Simpson clonality was calculated by taking the square root of Simpson's diversity index across productive rearrangements. Held by TCRdb, this immuneACCESS table contains in-frame sequences only and omits some clones. Under half of the omission traces to an unresolved V gene where checked; the cause of the rest is unknown. That table is the source of V, J and clone size, and D and trimming were worked out from the DNA. This sample holds 170,000 or so clones; around 83% were observed only once. In total, the top ten clones hold 1.5% of the sample.

Trimming at the junction amounts to 3 bases on V and 4 bases on J, and the germline ends lie 12 bases apart. The CDR3 numbers 14 residues from cysteine through phenylalanine. Kept here is only the CDR3 DNA, which spans 42 bases and is read in frame from base 1. The CDR1 and CDR2 encoded by the germline V gene are ENHRY and SYGVKD. The data were taken from a study of blood T cell repertoires in COVID-19 (TCRdb year 2020). Turning to the overall study: Samples covering the acute and convalescent phases of COVID-19 were provided by collaborators in the United States, Italy and Spain. The material from the prospective study consisted of cDNA or gDNA derived from T cells, B-cell-depleted T cells, or PBMCs. Deeply sampled blood TCRbeta repertoires from subjects exposed to, actively infected with, or recovered from COVID-19 were included in the dataset. A freely available public database, intended as a resource for researchers studying the immune response to SARS-CoV-2, is where the repertoires were released. Samples came from the ongoing ImmuneRACE study (first 160 participants) plus 1,254 subjects from 6 global collaborators. Sample metadata almost always included a de-identified subject ID, COVID-19 status, age in years and sex. Where HLA class I and class II types were available, the types were taken from metadata supplied by the sample provider, not from assay-based typing. Results and caveats for the whole study, not just this receptor: Clinical and demographic metadata were provided uncurated, with the amount varying by source and participant.

The sequence was obtained from a human donor in a cohort sampled during active COVID-19. Sequenced input: peripheral blood. This chain is built from TRBV10-3 and TRBJ1-1; 6 matching bases give a weak D call of TRBD1. The sequence in DNA is TGTGCCATCAGTGACAGGGGAAGGGGCACTGAAGCTTTCTTT. This encodes CAISDRGRGTEAFF.